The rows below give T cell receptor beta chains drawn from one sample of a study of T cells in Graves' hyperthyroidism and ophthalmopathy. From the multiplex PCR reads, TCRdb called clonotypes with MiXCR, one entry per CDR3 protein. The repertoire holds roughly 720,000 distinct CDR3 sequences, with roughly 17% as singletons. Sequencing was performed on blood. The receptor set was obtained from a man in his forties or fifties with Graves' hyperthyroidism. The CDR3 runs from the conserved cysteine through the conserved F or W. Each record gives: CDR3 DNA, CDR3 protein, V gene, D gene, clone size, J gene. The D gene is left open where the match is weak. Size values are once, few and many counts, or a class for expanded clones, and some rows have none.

cdr3_nt: TGCGCCAGCAGCTTGGCCTCCCAGCGTGGGACTGAAGCTTTCTTT
cdr3_aa: CASSLASQRGTEAFF
v_call: TRBV5-1
d_call: .
clone_size: .
j_call: TRBJ1-1

cdr3_nt: TGTGCCAGCAGTCTCACAGAACCCTACGAGCAGTACTTC
cdr3_aa: CASSLTEPYEQYF
v_call: TRBV28
d_call: .
clone_size: few
j_call: TRBJ2-7

cdr3_nt: TGTGCCAGCAGCTCCCCAACTTACTCTGGAAACACCATATATTTT
cdr3_aa: CASSSPTYSGNTIYF
v_call: TRBV12-3/TRBV12-4
d_call: .
clone_size: many
j_call: TRBJ1-3

cdr3_nt: TGCAGCGTTGAAGACCAACATACGAACACTGAAGCTTTCTTT
cdr3_aa: CSVEDQHTNTEAFF
v_call: TRBV29-1
d_call: .
clone_size: .
j_call: TRBJ1-1

cdr3_nt: TGTGCCTACCGTAGCGGGATGAGCTACAATGAGCAGTTCTTC
cdr3_aa: CAYRSGMSYNEQFF
v_call: TRBV30
d_call: TRBD2
clone_size: many
j_call: TRBJ2-1

cdr3_nt: TGTGCCAGCAGCTTGGCGGGCCCTAGTAATCAGCCCCAGCATTTT
cdr3_aa: CASSLAGPSNQPQHF
v_call: TRBV12-3/TRBV12-4
d_call: .
clone_size: .
j_call: TRBJ1-5

cdr3_nt: TGCGCCAGCAGTGAGTCGCCTAGCGGGAAGAAGGGGCAGTACTTC
cdr3_aa: CASSESPSGKKGQYF
v_call: TRBV10-2
d_call: TRBD2
clone_size: many
j_call: TRBJ2-7

cdr3_nt: TGTGCCAGCAGCTCGAACCCTAGGTCCAACAACGAGCAGTACTTC
cdr3_aa: CASSSNPRSNNEQYF
v_call: TRBV7-8
d_call: .
clone_size: many
j_call: TRBJ2-7

cdr3_nt: TGTGCCAGCGCACGACAGGGGGCTGGCGGTGAGCAGTTCTTC
cdr3_aa: CASARQGAGGEQFF
v_call: TRBV3-1
d_call: TRBD1
clone_size: many
j_call: TRBJ2-1

cdr3_nt: TGTGCCTGGAGTGTACAGGCCTACGAGCAGTACTTC
cdr3_aa: CAWSVQAYEQYF
v_call: TRBV30
d_call: .
clone_size: many
j_call: TRBJ2-7

cdr3_nt: TGTGCCAGCAGCTCCGGGACCTCGACAGATGAGCAGTTCTTC
cdr3_aa: CASSSGTSTDEQFF
v_call: TRBV7-9
d_call: .
clone_size: few
j_call: TRBJ2-1

cdr3_nt: TGTGCCAGCAGCCCTGGACTAGCGGTTTTAGGAGATACGCAGTATTTT
cdr3_aa: CASSPGLAVLGDTQYF
v_call: TRBV7-6
d_call: TRBD2
clone_size: .
j_call: TRBJ2-3

cdr3_nt: TGTGCCAGCAGCTTACCAAGACAGGTCAGAGATACACAGTATTTT
cdr3_aa: CASSLPRQVRDTQYF
v_call: TRBV7-8
d_call: .
clone_size: many
j_call: TRBJ2-3

cdr3_nt: TGTGCCAGCACCCTAAGCGGGACCTCCTACGAGCAGTACTTC
cdr3_aa: CASTLSGTSYEQYF
v_call: TRBV6-1
d_call: TRBD2
clone_size: few
j_call: TRBJ2-7

cdr3_nt: TGCAGTGTGGCCCGAACCTACGAGCAGTACTTC
cdr3_aa: CSVARTYEQYF
v_call: TRBV20-1
d_call: .
clone_size: many
j_call: TRBJ2-7

cdr3_nt: TGTGCCAGCAGCCAAGATTTTACTTCCGGGACTGCTCTACGGTACTTC
cdr3_aa: CASSQDFTSGTALRYF
v_call: TRBV9
d_call: .
clone_size: .
j_call: TRBJ2-5

cdr3_nt: TGTGCCAGCAGCCCCCGAAAAGGGACCTACGAGCAGTACTTC
cdr3_aa: CASSPRKGTYEQYF
v_call: TRBV7-9
d_call: .
clone_size: many
j_call: TRBJ2-7

cdr3_nt: TGCGCCAGCAGCTTGGGGGGCGCGAGGAACGAGCAGTACTTC
cdr3_aa: CASSLGGARNEQYF
v_call: TRBV5-1
d_call: .
clone_size: many
j_call: TRBJ2-7

cdr3_nt: TGCAGTGCCACACCGGGGGGACTAGCGGGAGATCAAGAGACCCAGTACTTC
cdr3_aa: CSATPGGLAGDQETQYF
v_call: TRBV20-1
d_call: TRBD2
clone_size: many
j_call: TRBJ2-5

cdr3_nt: TGCAGTGCTAGGGACAAGACAGGGGACGGGGAGCTGTTTTTT
cdr3_aa: CSARDKTGDGELFF
v_call: TRBV20-1
d_call: TRBD1
clone_size: many
j_call: TRBJ2-2

cdr3_nt: TGTGCCAGCAGCTGGGGGCGATCTTATGGCTACACCTTC
cdr3_aa: CASSWGRSYGYTF
v_call: TRBV27
d_call: .
clone_size: few
j_call: TRBJ1-2

cdr3_nt: TGTGCCAGCAGCACCGCCCGGGACAAGGGTCGCAATGAGCAGTTCTTC
cdr3_aa: CASSTARDKGRNEQFF
v_call: TRBV27
d_call: .
clone_size: many
j_call: TRBJ2-1

cdr3_nt: TGTGCCAGCAGTTTATCTGGAGGGGGGCGAGCTTTCTTT
cdr3_aa: CASSLSGGGRAFF
v_call: TRBV27
d_call: .
clone_size: many
j_call: TRBJ1-1

cdr3_nt: TGTGCCAGTACTTCAAAACTAGCGGGGTCCTACGAGCAGTACTTC
cdr3_aa: CASTSKLAGSYEQYF
v_call: TRBV19
d_call: TRBD2
clone_size: once
j_call: TRBJ2-7

cdr3_nt: TGTGCCAGTAGCATGAAGGACAGCTCCTACGAGCAGTACTTC
cdr3_aa: CASSMKDSSYEQYF
v_call: TRBV19
d_call: .
clone_size: few
j_call: TRBJ2-7

cdr3_nt: TGTGCCAGCAGTGAGTGGACTATCGTCCGATTACAAGAGACCCAGTACTTC
cdr3_aa: CASSEWTIVRLQETQYF
v_call: TRBV6-1
d_call: .
clone_size: many
j_call: TRBJ2-5

cdr3_nt: TGCAGCGTTGAAGGGTCAAGGGCTAATGAAAAACTGGTTTTT
cdr3_aa: CSVEGSRANEKLVF
v_call: TRBV29-1
d_call: .
clone_size: .
j_call: TRBJ1-4

cdr3_nt: TGTGCCTGGAGTGTTAATGGGTTCTCCTACGAGCAGTACTTC
cdr3_aa: CAWSVNGFSYEQYF
v_call: TRBV30
d_call: .
clone_size: .
j_call: TRBJ2-7

cdr3_nt: TGTGCCAGCAGTCATATACGCGGGAGGGCTTTGGGCGAAGTAGAGACCCAGTACTTC
cdr3_aa: CASSHIRGRALGEVETQYF
v_call: TRBV28
d_call: TRBD2
clone_size: .
j_call: TRBJ2-5

cdr3_nt: TGTGCCTGGGGGATAGCGGGAGGTTTCACAGATACGCAGTATTTT
cdr3_aa: CAWGIAGGFTDTQYF
v_call: TRBV30
d_call: TRBD2
clone_size: many
j_call: TRBJ2-3

cdr3_nt: TGTGCCAGCAGCTTATCCATTGGACAGGCGAATTCCCCGAACGAGCAGTACTTC
cdr3_aa: CASSLSIGQANSPNEQYF
v_call: TRBV11-2
d_call: TRBD1
clone_size: many
j_call: TRBJ2-7

cdr3_nt: TGTGCCAGCAGTTCCCCGGGAGGTTCGCCGGAGCAGTTCTTC
cdr3_aa: CASSSPGGSPEQFF
v_call: TRBV28
d_call: TRBD2
clone_size: .
j_call: TRBJ2-1

cdr3_nt: TGTGCCAGCAGCTTGGGTCTAGCGGTGACGGGTACGCAGTATTTT
cdr3_aa: CASSLGLAVTGTQYF
v_call: TRBV5-6
d_call: TRBD2
clone_size: .
j_call: TRBJ2-3

cdr3_nt: TGTGCCAGCAGTTTATCTTCGCGGGAGCAGAGTCAATTCTTC
cdr3_aa: CASSLSSREQSQFF
v_call: TRBV28
d_call: TRBD2
clone_size: .
j_call: TRBJ2-1

cdr3_nt: TGCAGTGCTGAGCTGCAGGACCTCCCTCGGCAGTACTTC
cdr3_aa: CSAELQDLPRQYF
v_call: TRBV20-1
d_call: .
clone_size: many
j_call: TRBJ2-7

cdr3_nt: TGTGCCAGTAGTAGATGGACAGGGGGAGATGAAAAACTGTTTTTT
cdr3_aa: CASSRWTGGDEKLFF
v_call: TRBV19
d_call: TRBD1
clone_size: .
j_call: TRBJ1-4

cdr3_nt: TGCAGTGCTAGGGCGGAGGACAGGGGACAAGAGACCCAGTACTTC
cdr3_aa: CSARAEDRGQETQYF
v_call: TRBV20-1
d_call: TRBD1
clone_size: many
j_call: TRBJ2-5

cdr3_nt: TGTGCCAGCAGCTTAGACGTAGGGCATGTACAGCCCCAGCATTTT
cdr3_aa: CASSLDVGHVQPQHF
v_call: TRBV11-2
d_call: .
clone_size: many
j_call: TRBJ1-5

cdr3_nt: TGTGCCAGCAGGCCGGGGGGCCATAGCAATCAGCCCCAGCATTTT
cdr3_aa: CASRPGGHSNQPQHF
v_call: TRBV6-2/TRBV6-3
d_call: .
clone_size: .
j_call: TRBJ1-5

cdr3_nt: TGTGCCAGTAGTATAGCGGAGACCCAGTACTTC
cdr3_aa: CASSIAETQYF
v_call: TRBV19
d_call: .
clone_size: many
j_call: TRBJ2-5

cdr3_nt: TGCAGCGTTAAAGACGGCAGGGCCTCTGGAAACACCATATATTTT
cdr3_aa: CSVKDGRASGNTIYF
v_call: TRBV29-1
d_call: .
clone_size: few
j_call: TRBJ1-3

cdr3_nt: TGTGCCAGCAGCGAAGGGACAGGGTCCGGGGAGCTGTTTTTT
cdr3_aa: CASSEGTGSGELFF
v_call: TRBV7-6
d_call: TRBD1
clone_size: few
j_call: TRBJ2-2

cdr3_nt: TGTGCCAGCAGCTTATATCTAGGGGGAAACACTGAAGCTTTCTTT
cdr3_aa: CASSLYLGGNTEAFF
v_call: TRBV11-2
d_call: .
clone_size: few
j_call: TRBJ1-1

cdr3_nt: TGTGCCAGCAGCTTGACAACTAGCGGCCTCCAAGAGACCCAGTACTTC
cdr3_aa: CASSLTTSGLQETQYF
v_call: TRBV7-8
d_call: TRBD2
clone_size: many
j_call: TRBJ2-5

cdr3_nt: TGCAGCGTTCAGGGGGGGAGCGAAAAACTGTTTTTT
cdr3_aa: CSVQGGSEKLFF
v_call: TRBV29-1
d_call: TRBD1
clone_size: .
j_call: TRBJ1-4

cdr3_nt: TGTGCCAGCAGTCCGAGACCGGGCGGACCTTCCTACAATGAGCAGTTCTTC
cdr3_aa: CASSPRPGGPSYNEQFF
v_call: TRBV12-3/TRBV12-4
d_call: .
clone_size: many
j_call: TRBJ2-1

cdr3_nt: TGTGCCAGCTCCCGACAGGAGAGGGTCCTTGAAGCTTTCTTT
cdr3_aa: CASSRQERVLEAFF
v_call: TRBV18
d_call: .
clone_size: many
j_call: TRBJ1-1

cdr3_nt: TGTGCCAGCAGCCAACTTACCTGGGAGTTATGCGAAAAACTGTTTTTT
cdr3_aa: CASSQLTWELCEKLFF
v_call: TRBV3-1
d_call: .
clone_size: .
j_call: TRBJ1-4

cdr3_nt: TGTGCCAGCCGCTTGGACAGCGGCGGTCAGCCCCAGCATTTT
cdr3_aa: CASRLDSGGQPQHF
v_call: TRBV12-3/TRBV12-4
d_call: .
clone_size: .
j_call: TRBJ1-5